The clone carrying this TCR beta chain has only a few counts. Antigen unknown. This CDR3 has 14 amino acids. V gave up 3 bases and J gave up 8 bases, with 16 bases separating them. Assembly of TCR beta libraries relied on iRepertoire HTBI primers together with Arm-PCR of CDR3 regions. TCRdb re-called the multiplex PCR reads with MiXCR, one entry per CDR3 protein. The data hold some 470,000 distinct CDR3 sequences, with roughly a fifth observed a single time. This entry comes from a study of regulatory T cells in long-lasting Graves disease. Study findings and constraints: Repertoires from persistent disease leaned toward TRBV28, TRBJ1-2 and TRBJ2-5. Possibly, too few samples lowered accuracy.

Time point noted: persistent/refractory GD, antithyroid drugs over 5 years with positive TRAb. The TCR library was made from RNA extracted from PBMCs. Graves' disease diagnosis relied on American Thyroid Association guidelines. The genes are TRBV12-3 or TRBV12-4 and TRBJ1-2; possibly TRBD1 for D (5 bases). The TCR sequence derives from a female donor with Graves disease. Source: peripheral blood mononuclear cells (PBMCs), taken when the disease was refractory, from a patient treated with antithyroid drugs. CDR3 nucleotide sequence: TGTGCCAGCAGTTTGGGATACAGGATAAACGGCTACACCTTC. Its protein is CASSLGYRINGYTF.